A selection of T cell receptor beta chains follows, all from one sample in a study of control samples from healthy donors and cancer patients. Generated by immunoSEQ multiplex PCR, the TCRdb table keeps only in-frame clones and is missing some. This table has 50,000 to 70,000 clones, roughly 88% appearing once. Material for sequencing was blood. All receptors derive from a man aged 50-60 years in good health. The CDR3 runs from the conserved cysteine through the conserved F or W. A D gene is named only where the DNA matches it firmly. A clone size is listed for some rows: how often the clone was seen (once, few, many), or a class if it is expanded.

d_gene: .; abundance: .; j_gene: TRBJ1-5; v_gene: TRBV28; CDR3nt: TGTGCCAGCAGTTTCGGTGAGAGGCGCAATCAGCCCCAGCATTTT; CDR3aa: CASSFGERRNQPQHF
d_gene: .; abundance: once; j_gene: TRBJ2-3; v_gene: TRBV27; CDR3nt: TGTGCCAGCCGTCCCACCGGGGGCCACTCCACGCAGTATTTT; CDR3aa: CASRPTGGHSTQYF
d_gene: TRBD2; abundance: .; j_gene: TRBJ2-1; v_gene: TRBV11-3; CDR3nt: TGTGCCAGCAGCTCTAGCGGGACCTCCTACAATGAGCAGTTCTTC; CDR3aa: CASSSSGTSYNEQFF
d_gene: TRBD1; abundance: .; j_gene: TRBJ1-4; v_gene: TRBV5-1; CDR3nt: TGCGCCAGCAGCTTGGGGGCAGGGGGTGATGAAAAACTGTTTTTT; CDR3aa: CASSLGAGGDEKLFF
d_gene: TRBD2; abundance: few; j_gene: TRBJ2-1; v_gene: TRBV2; CDR3nt: TGTGCCAGATCAACCGGGACTAGCGGGAGGTCCCGCTACAATGAGCAGTTCTTC; CDR3aa: CARSTGTSGRSRYNEQFF
d_gene: .; abundance: .; j_gene: TRBJ2-7; v_gene: TRBV5-1; CDR3nt: TGCGCCAGCACCCTAAGGCCCGCAGCCTCCCGCGAGCAGTACTTC; CDR3aa: CASTLRPAASREQYF
d_gene: TRBD2; abundance: .; j_gene: TRBJ2-2; v_gene: TRBV5-1; CDR3nt: TGCGCCAGCAGCTTGGGGGCTAGCGGGAGTCACACCGGGGAGCTGTTTTTT; CDR3aa: CASSLGASGSHTGELFF
d_gene: .; abundance: .; j_gene: TRBJ1-2; v_gene: TRBV18; CDR3nt: TGTGCCAGCTCACCTTACGGGACTAGCACCTTC; CDR3aa: CASSPYGTSTF
d_gene: .; abundance: .; j_gene: TRBJ1-1; v_gene: TRBV6-5; CDR3nt: TGTGCCAGCAGTTACTCGAGTTCTTGGAACACTGAAGCTTTCTTT; CDR3aa: CASSYSSSWNTEAFF
d_gene: .; abundance: .; j_gene: TRBJ2-2; v_gene: TRBV5-1; CDR3nt: TGCGCCAGCAGCTTCAAACTGGTCTCCATTATCCGGGTCACCGGGGAGCTGTTTTTT; CDR3aa: CASSFKLVSIIRVTGELFF
d_gene: .; abundance: .; j_gene: TRBJ2-4; v_gene: TRBV5-3; CDR3nt: TGTGCCAGAAGCTTGGTGGGCTTTGGGGCCAAAAACATTCAGTACTTC; CDR3aa: CARSLVGFGAKNIQYF
d_gene: .; abundance: .; j_gene: TRBJ2-1; v_gene: TRBV9; CDR3nt: TGTGCCAGCAGCCCACACCCGGGAAATGGCAATGAGCAGTTCTTC; CDR3aa: CASSPHPGNGNEQFF
d_gene: TRBD1; abundance: .; j_gene: TRBJ2-7; v_gene: TRBV28; CDR3nt: TGTGCCAGTAAAGGGGACAGGAAATGGCCTTCTTCCTACGAGCAGTACTTC; CDR3aa: CASKGDRKWPSSYEQYF
d_gene: TRBD1; abundance: .; j_gene: TRBJ1-1; v_gene: TRBV11-2; CDR3nt: TGTGCCAGCAGCAGTCGACAGGGAGGGACTGAAGCTTTCTTT; CDR3aa: CASSSRQGGTEAFF
d_gene: TRBD1; abundance: few; j_gene: TRBJ2-7; v_gene: TRBV19; CDR3nt: TGTGCCAGTAGCCCTATACGGACAGGGGGAGACTACGAGCAGTACTTC; CDR3aa: CASSPIRTGGDYEQYF
d_gene: .; abundance: .; j_gene: TRBJ1-4; v_gene: TRBV6-6; CDR3nt: TGTGCCAGCAGGTCCCAGGGGCGGGGTGAAAAACTGTTTTTT; CDR3aa: CASRSQGRGEKLFF
d_gene: .; abundance: .; j_gene: TRBJ1-3; v_gene: TRBV5-5; CDR3nt: TGTGCCAGCAGCTTGGAGGGAAACACCATATATTTT; CDR3aa: CASSLEGNTIYF
d_gene: .; abundance: .; j_gene: TRBJ1-3; v_gene: TRBV12-3/TRBV12-4; CDR3nt: TGTGCCAGCAGTCTGAGTACCTCAGACACCATATATTTT; CDR3aa: CASSLSTSDTIYF
d_gene: TRBD1; abundance: .; j_gene: TRBJ2-2; v_gene: TRBV7-2; CDR3nt: TGTGCCAGCAGCTTAGACAGGGGTTACACCGGGGAGCTGTTTTTT; CDR3aa: CASSLDRGYTGELFF
d_gene: .; abundance: .; j_gene: TRBJ2-7; v_gene: TRBV27; CDR3nt: TGTGCCAGCAGTTTAAGAGGGGTCGACGAGCAGTACTTC; CDR3aa: CASSLRGVDEQYF